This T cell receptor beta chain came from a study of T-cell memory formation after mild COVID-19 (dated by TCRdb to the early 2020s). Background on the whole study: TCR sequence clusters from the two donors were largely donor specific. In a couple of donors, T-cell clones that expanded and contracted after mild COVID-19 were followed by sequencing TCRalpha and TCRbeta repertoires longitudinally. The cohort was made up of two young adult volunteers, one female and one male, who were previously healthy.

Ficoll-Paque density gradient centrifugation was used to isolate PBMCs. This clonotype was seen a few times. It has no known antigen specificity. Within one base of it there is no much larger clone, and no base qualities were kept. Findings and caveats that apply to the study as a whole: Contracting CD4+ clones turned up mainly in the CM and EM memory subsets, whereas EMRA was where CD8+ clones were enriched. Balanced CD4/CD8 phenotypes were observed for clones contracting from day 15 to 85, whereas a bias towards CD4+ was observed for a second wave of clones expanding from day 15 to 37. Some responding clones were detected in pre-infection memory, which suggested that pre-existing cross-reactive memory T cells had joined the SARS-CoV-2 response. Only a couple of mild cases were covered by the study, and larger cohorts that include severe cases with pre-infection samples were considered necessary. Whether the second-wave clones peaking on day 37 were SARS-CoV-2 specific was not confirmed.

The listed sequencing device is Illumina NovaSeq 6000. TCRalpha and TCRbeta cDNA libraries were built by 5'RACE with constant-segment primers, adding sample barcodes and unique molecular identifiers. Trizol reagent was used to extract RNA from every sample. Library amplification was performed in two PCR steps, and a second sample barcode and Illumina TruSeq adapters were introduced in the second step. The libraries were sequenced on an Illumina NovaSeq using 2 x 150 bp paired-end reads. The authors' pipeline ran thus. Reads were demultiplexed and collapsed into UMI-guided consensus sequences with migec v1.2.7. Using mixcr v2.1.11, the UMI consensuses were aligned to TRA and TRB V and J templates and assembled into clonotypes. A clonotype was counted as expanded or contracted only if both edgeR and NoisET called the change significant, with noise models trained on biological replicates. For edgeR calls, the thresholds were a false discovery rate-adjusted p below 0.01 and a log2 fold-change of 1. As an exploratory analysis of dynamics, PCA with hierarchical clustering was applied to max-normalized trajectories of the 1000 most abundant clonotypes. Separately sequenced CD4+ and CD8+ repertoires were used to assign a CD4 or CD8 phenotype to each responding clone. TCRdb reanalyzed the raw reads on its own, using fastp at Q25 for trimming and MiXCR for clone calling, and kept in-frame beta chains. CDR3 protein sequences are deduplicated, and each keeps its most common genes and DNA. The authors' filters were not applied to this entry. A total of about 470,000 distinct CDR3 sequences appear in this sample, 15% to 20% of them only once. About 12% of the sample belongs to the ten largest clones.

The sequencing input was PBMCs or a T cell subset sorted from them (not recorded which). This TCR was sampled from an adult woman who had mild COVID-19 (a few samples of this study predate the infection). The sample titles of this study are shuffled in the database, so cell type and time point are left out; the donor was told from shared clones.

CDR3 region: CASSSKGFPTYEQYF. The nucleotides are TGTGCCAGCAGTTCCAAGGGGTTTCCTACCTACGAGCAGTACTTC. The chain employs TRBV27 and TRBJ2-7; matching of 5 bases hints at TRBD1 as the D gene. For CDR1 and CDR2, the germline V gene (reference sequence) lists MNHEY and SMNVEV. The CDR3 numbers 15 residues from cysteine through phenylalanine. CDR3 DNA is the only sequence kept; it has 45 bases, read in frame from the first base. V and J lose 4 bases and 2 bases, and a span of 15 bases separates them.